The 14 T cell receptor beta chains in this list originate from one sample, sequenced in a study of T-cell memory formation after mild COVID-19. In TCRdb, the 5' RACE reads were re-called with MiXCR into one record per CDR3 protein. The repertoire consists of 110,000 to 150,000 distinct CDR3 sequences, with approximately 25% occurring once and the leading ten covering approximately 25%. The sample taken for sequencing was PBMCs or a T cell subset sorted from them (not recorded which). The source of these receptors is an adult woman who had mild COVID-19 (a few samples of this study predate the infection). Cell type and time point are not known.

The chain recombines TRBV9 with TRBJ2-1, with TRBD1 identical over 8 bases. This CDR3 has 16 residues. Germline assignment: CDR1 SGDLS and CDR2 YYNGEE. V lost 0 bases to trimming and J lost 8 bases; unmatched junction nucleotides: 10. CDR3 sequence reads: CASSVEGGQGSHEQFF. The CDR3 DNA follows: TGTGCCAGCAGCGTAGAGGGCGGACAGGGAAGCCATGAGCAGTTCTTC.

The sample holds a few counts of this clonotype. V usage is TRBV7-2 and J usage is TRBJ2-3; 12 bases match TRBD2. Germline CDR1 SGHTA, CDR2 FQGNSA. Trimming cost V 3 bases and J 1 base; bases outside gene matches: 5. This CDR3 comprises 17 residues. CDR3 protein: CASSFRLAGAGTDTQYF. DNA for the CDR3: TGTGCCAGCAGCTTCAGACTAGCGGGAGCGGGCACAGATACGCAGTATTTT.

This clonotype was recorded a few times. The CDR3 here is CASRVQGAIPETQYF. The CDR3 region has the DNA TGTGCCAGCAGAGTACAGGGGGCGATCCCAGAGACCCAGTACTTC. The chain combines TRBV6-5 with TRBJ2-5, with 9 bases matching TRBD1. This CDR3 is 15 amino acids long. Germline CDR1 is MNHEY and CDR2 is SVGAGI. The ends lost 6 bases at V and 4 bases at J; junction bases unmatched: 9.

This chain uses TRBV5-5 with TRBJ1-5; 12 nucleotides match TRBD1. CDR3 size: 19 residues. The germline CDR1 and CDR2 sequences are SGHKS and YYEKEE (reference sequence). J lost 2 bases, V lost 3 bases, and 12 bases had no gene match. As DNA, the CDR3 is TGTGCCAGCAGCTCGATGGGACAGGGGGCCGGGGTTGGCAATCAGCCCCAGCATTTT. Translating gives CASSSMGQGAGVGNQPQHF. The full variable domain, with the rest looked up from reference TRBV5-5 and TRBJ1-5, is DAGVTQSPTHLIKTRGQQVTLRCSPISGHKSVSWYQQVLGQGPQFIFQYYEKEERGRGNFPDRFSARQFPNYSSELNVNALLLGDSALYLCASSSMGQGAGVGNQPQHFGDGTRLSIL.

V usage is TRBV3-1 and J usage is TRBJ1-1; a weak D match, TRBD1 (5 bases). The V end was cut by 1 base, the J end by 11 bases, with 14 bases between. The CDR3 has 13 residues. The germline CDR1 and CDR2 sequences are LGHDT and YNNKEL (reference sequence). CDR3 in amino acids: CASSQGTPDLAFF. The DNA of the CDR3 is TGTGCCAGCAGCCAAGGGACACCCGATTTGGCTTTCTTT.

The sample holds a few counts of this clonotype. The V gene is TRBV7-9, the J gene TRBJ2-7; weak D call: TRBD1 (5 bases). The CDR3 totals 12 residues. Trimming took off 3 bases at V and 9 bases at J, with 12 bases between the two ends. The germline V gene encodes CDR1 SEHNR and CDR2 FQNEAQ (reference sequence). The CDR3 nucleotides read TGTGCCAGCAGCTTTCAGGGTACCGTGCAGTACTTC. Translating it yields CASSFQGTVQYF.

The chain carries TRBV29-1 and TRBJ1-2, with 7 bases lining up with TRBD1. The CDR3 spans 13 residues. Germline values: CDR1 SQVTM, CDR2 ANQGSEA. Trimming took 3 bases from V and 5 from J; bases not matched to a gene: 6. The CDR3 DNA reads as TGCAGCGTTGAGCAGGGGGATTGGTATGGCTACACCTTC. It yields the protein CSVEQGDWYGYTF.

This clonotype was found a few times. The chain combines TRBV6-5 with TRBJ2-7; TRBD2 agrees at 8 bases. The CDR3 length is 16 residues. J gave up 5 bases and V 7 bases, and 16 bases lay outside the gene matches. Germline lookup yields CDR1 MNHEY and CDR2 SVGAGI. The chain's CDR3 is CASNSERTSSPHEQYF. DNA of the CDR3: TGTGCCAGCAATTCGGAGCGGACTAGCAGCCCCCACGAGCAGTACTTC.

The chain combines TRBV6-6 with TRBJ1-2; 12 positions agree with TRBD1. This CDR3 contains 15 residues. V trimming: 2 bases; J trimming: 8 bases; junction bases outside the gene matches: 6. Germline V lookup: CDR1 MNHNY, CDR2 SVGAGI (reference sequence). The CDR3 bases are TGTGCCAGCAGTTACACGGGACAGGGGGCTGGAGGCTACACCTTC. This codes for CASSYTGQGAGGYTF.

The chain recombines TRBV4-3 with TRBJ2-1, with TRBD2 identical over 10 bases. From germline, CDR1 is LGHNA and CDR2 YSLEER. This CDR3 spans 15 amino acids. V lost 5 bases, J lost 2 bases, and 3 bases stayed unmatched. CDR3 coding DNA: TGCGCCAGCAGCGACGGGACTAGCGCCTACAATGAGCAGTTCTTC. It yields the protein CASSDGTSAYNEQFF.

V is TRBV16 and J is TRBJ2-6; D is uncertain. Trimming cost V 0 bases and J 5 bases, with 5 bases left between them. Germline loops: CDR1 KGHSY, CDR2 FQNENV. This CDR3 contains 14 residues. The CDR3 here is CASSQSGWANVLTF. Here the CDR3 DNA reads TGTGCCAGCAGCCAATCAGGCTGGGCCAACGTCCTGACTTTC.

This clonotype appeared a few times. V is TRBV7-9 and J is TRBJ2-3; 13 nucleotides match TRBD2. J lost 6 bases, V lost 5 bases, and 8 bases had no gene match. Looked up from germline, CDR1 is SEHNR and CDR2 is FQNEAQ (reference sequence). CDR3 length: 16 amino acids. The CDR3 DNA is TGTGCCAGCAGCGACGGGACTAGCGGGACCCTTGATACGCAGTATTTT. Protein: CASSDGTSGTLDTQYF.

J is TRBJ2-3 and V is TRBV20-1; D may be TRBD1 (5 bases). CDR3 size: 15 residues. V was trimmed by 6 bases and J by 2 bases, leaving 18 bases between them. The germline V gene has CDR1 DFQATT and CDR2 SNEGSKA (reference sequence). The CDR3: CSAPGPLGDTDTQYF. As DNA, the CDR3 is TGCAGTGCCCCAGGACCTTTAGGGGACACAGATACGCAGTATTTT.

V and J are TRBV27 and TRBJ2-3, with D uncertain. Germline V gene sequence: CDR1 MNHEY, CDR2 SMNVEV (reference sequence). V was pared by 7 bases and J by 3 bases, with 20 bases between. CDR3 length equals 16 residues. CDR3 sequence: CASTPELGARTDTQYF. Here the CDR3 DNA reads TGTGCCAGCACCCCCGAGCTGGGCGCGAGGACAGATACGCAGTATTTT.